The source of this T cell receptor beta chain is a study of blood T cell repertoires in COVID-19. Overall study: T cells, B-cell-depleted T cells, or PBMCs provided the cDNA or gDNA that served as material.

TCRdb's copy holds only in-frame clones and misses some; the assay was immunoSEQ multiplex PCR. The sample gives under 300,000 clones, about 88% of which show up once; over 2% is in the top ten. Material: PBMCs or T cells enriched from blood (not recorded which). The clonotype comes from a woman in her sixties or seventies in a cohort exposed to, infected with or recovered from COVID-19 (not recorded which).

CDR3 DNA sequence: TGTGCCAGCAGTGCAGGGCATTTCTACGAGCAGTACTTC. Translating it yields CASSAGHFYEQYF. V usage is TRBV27 and J usage is TRBJ2-7; a weak D match, TRBD1 (5 bases). V gave up 5 bases and J gave up 3 bases, with 11 bases separating them. Germline loops: CDR1 MNHEY, CDR2 SMNVEV (reference sequence). This CDR3 is 13 amino acids long.